The 15 T cell receptor beta chains below all came from one sample that was sequenced in a study of blood T cell repertoires in COVID-19. TCRdb's copy holds only in-frame clones and misses some; the assay was immunoSEQ multiplex PCR. The sample comprises 150,000 to 200,000 clones, around 80% of which are singletons, and roughly 19% rests with the top ten. Material: PBMCs or T cells enriched from blood (not recorded which). The receptors stem from a woman in her 70s in a cohort exposed to, infected with or recovered from COVID-19 (not recorded which).

The chain is built from TRBV7-3 and TRBJ1-6; 7 bases agree with TRBD1. The CDR3 is made up of 14 amino acids. CDR1 and CDR2 (germline): SGHTA, FQGTGA. V trimming: 0 bases; J trimming: 10 bases; junction bases outside the gene matches: 3. Written as DNA, the CDR3 is TGTGCCAGCAGCTTAACCCAGGGGGTCTCACCCCTCCACTTT. Its translation: CASSLTQGVSPLHF.

This rearrangement joins TRBV7-9 to TRBJ2-1, with D tentatively TRBD2 (6 bases). Germline V gene sequence: CDR1 SEHNR, CDR2 FQNEAQ (reference sequence). V dropped 5 bases and J dropped 0 bases, with 8 bases sitting between them. The CDR3 consists of 14 residues. The chain's CDR3 is CASSAGSSYNEQFF. CDR3 DNA sequence: TGTGCCAGCAGCGCCGGGAGCTCCTACAATGAGCAGTTCTTC. Full variable domain (outside the CDR3, taken from reference TRBV7-9 and TRBJ2-1): DTGVSQNPRHKITKRGQNVTFRCDPISEHNRLYWYRQTLGQGPEFLTYFQNEAQLEKSRLLSDRFSAERPKGSFSTLEIQRTEQGDSAMYLCASSAGSSYNEQFFGPGTRLTVL.

The chain combines TRBV5-1 with TRBJ1-3, with TRBD1 matching over 9 bases. CDR1 is SGHRS, CDR2 YFSETQ, per germline. Losses at the gene ends were 8 bases for V and 2 bases for J; bases not matched to a gene: 11. This CDR3 is 16 amino acids long. Written as DNA, the CDR3 is TGCGCCAGGTCGGGACAGGGAGTTATTACTGGAAACACCATATATTTT. This gives the protein CARSGQGVITGNTIYF.

The V gene is TRBV29-1, the J gene TRBJ2-3, with TRBD1 matching over 10 bases. The CDR3 runs 16 residues. From germline, CDR1 is SQVTM and CDR2 ANQGSEA. V lost 2 bases, J lost 4 bases, and 9 bases stayed unmatched. CDR3: CSVELIRDRGSDTQYF. CDR3 nucleotides: TGCAGCGTTGAATTAATCCGGGACAGGGGCTCAGATACGCAGTATTTT.

The chain couples TRBV5-1 to TRBJ1-2; D unresolved. Germline CDR1 reads SGHRS; CDR2 reads YFSETQ. With 4 bases removed from V and 0 bases from J, the gap between germline ends came to 10 bases. The CDR3 is 14 amino acids. The chain's CDR3 is CASSEGPSNYGYTF. The CDR3 DNA follows: TGCGCCAGCAGCGAGGGTCCTTCTAACTATGGCTACACCTTC.

J is TRBJ1-2 and V is TRBV4-1; 7 positions match TRBD1. Germline-derived CDR1 and CDR2 are MGHRA and YSYEKL. Trimming removed 1 base from V and 7 bases from J; junction bases left unmatched: 9. This CDR3 is 15 amino acids long. In nucleotides, the CDR3 is TGCGCCAGCAGCCAAGTTTTCGACAGGGTCTTTGGCTACACCTTC. This codes for CASSQVFDRVFGYTF.

This rearrangement joins TRBV7-2 to TRBJ2-5; D ambiguous. Trimming removed 5 bases at V and 1 base at J, with 11 bases between. CDR1 and CDR2 (germline): SGHTA, FQGNSA. This CDR3 region has 14 residues. Here the CDR3 reads CASSLSHFQETQYF. The DNA of the CDR3 is TGTGCCAGCAGCCTTAGTCACTTCCAAGAGACCCAGTACTTC.

The rearrangement joins TRBV27 to TRBJ1-1, with D possibly TRBD1 on 6 matching bases. The CDR3 has 14 residues. Germline V gene sequence: CDR1 MNHEY, CDR2 SMNVEV (reference sequence). V lost 6 bases to trimming and J lost 1 base, with 12 bases between them. The CDR3 DNA is TGTGCCAGCAGGAACAGGGAGAGGAACACTGAAGCTTTCTTT. Amino acid sequence: CASRNRERNTEAFF.

The V and J genes are TRBV20-1 and TRBJ1-5; no firm D call. The V end lost 3 bases, the J end lost 3 bases, and 12 bases lay between the germline ends. The germline V gene encodes CDR1 DFQATT and CDR2 SNEGSKA (reference sequence). The CDR3 has 14 residues. CDR3 nucleotide sequence: TGCAGTGCTAGTTTATTGGCAGACAATCAGCCCCAGCATTTT. Its protein is CSASLLADNQPQHF.

The V and J genes are TRBV4-2 and TRBJ2-7; TRBD1 matches 7 bases. In germline, CDR1 is LGHNA, CDR2 YNFKEQ. V gave up 2 bases and J gave up 7 bases; unmatched junction bases: 11. CDR3 length: 15 amino acids. The CDR3 region is CASSQSVEGGLEQYF. For the CDR3, the DNA is TGTGCCAGCAGCCAATCAGTTGAAGGGGGCTTGGAGCAGTACTTC.

The chain employs TRBV7-9 and TRBJ2-1, with 9 nucleotides matching TRBD2. CDR1 is SEHNR and CDR2 is FQNEAQ in the germline V gene (reference sequence). V gave up 3 bases and J gave up 5 bases; unmatched junction bases: 5. The length of the CDR3 is 15 residues. The CDR3 sequence is CASSFIAGENNEQFF. The CDR3 nucleotides read TGTGCCAGCAGCTTTATAGCGGGGGAAAACAATGAGCAGTTCTTC.

The chain joins TRBV7-2 to TRBJ2-7; D gene ambiguous. Germline values: CDR1 SGHTA, CDR2 FQGNSA. The V and J ends lost 3 bases and 2 bases respectively, with 8 bases between them. The CDR3 totals 13 residues. The CDR3 is CASSLAATYEQYF. The CDR3 DNA follows: TGTGCCAGCAGCTTGGCTGCCACCTACGAGCAGTACTTC.

The chain employs TRBV6-1 and TRBJ2-7, with TRBD2 identical over 9 bases. CDR1 is MNHNS and CDR2 is SASEGT in the germline V gene. The CDR3 spans 14 residues. J gave up 4 bases and V 3 bases, and 4 bases lay outside the gene matches. CDR3 amino acids: CASSDVSGSYEQYF. The CDR3 bases are TGTGCCAGCAGTGACGTTAGCGGGAGTTACGAGCAGTACTTC.

J is TRBJ1-5 and V is TRBV2; unclear D gene. The CDR3 is made up of 14 amino acids. CDR1 SNHLY and CDR2 FYNNEI come from the germline V gene. Between the trimmed V and J ends, which lost 6 bases and 6 bases, there was a span of 15 bases. This CDR3 is CASSGVDRSQPQHF. In DNA, the CDR3 is TGTGCCAGCAGCGGAGTGGATCGTAGTCAGCCCCAGCATTTT.

The chain is built from TRBV4-1 and TRBJ2-1; the D gene is possibly TRBD2 (6 bases). V gave up 1 base and J gave up 3 bases, with 7 bases separating them. This CDR3 spans 14 amino acids. Germline assignment: CDR1 MGHRA and CDR2 YSYEKL. The CDR3 sequence is CASSQGTIYNEQFF. The CDR3 region has the DNA TGCGCCAGCAGCCAAGGGACTATCTACAATGAGCAGTTCTTC.